This entry describes one TCR beta chain. The antigen is unknown. These data belong to a study of CD8 T cells in ankylosing spondylitis. Broader study findings: What appeared characteristic of ankylosing spondylitis blood was a TCR beta motif of seven to nine highly homologous variants.

Quantitative barcoded 5'-RACE was used to prepare TCR beta libraries. TCRdb re-analysed the 5' RACE reads in MiXCR, keeping a single row per CDR3 protein. The sample has approximately 350,000 distinct CDR3 sequences; 20% are singletons. Trimming removed 10 bases from V and 7 bases from J, with 14 bases in between. CDR1 and CDR2 (germline): SNHLY, FYNNEI. The CDR3 extends over 12 amino acids. The sample consisted of blood, either unsorted or a sorted T cell fraction (not recorded which). The chain uses TRBV2 and TRBJ2-1; D not resolved. The clonotype comes from a male donor with ankylosing spondylitis or in good health (not recorded which). In nucleotides, the CDR3 is TGTGCCACCCCGGGCCTGGGGAATGAGCAGTTCTTC. Its translation is CATPGLGNEQFF.